This T cell receptor beta chain came from a study of immune evolution from preneoplasia to lung adenocarcinoma. Study findings and constraints: Top clone frequencies peaked in normal lung, apparently declining through invasive adenocarcinoma.

As regards this clone: Antigen specificity is unknown.

Assay used: immunoSEQ multiplex PCR; TCRdb lists only in-frame clones, some missing. The data hold 8,500 to 10,000 clones, with roughly four fifths observed a single time. Two lung cancer pathologists independently confirmed each histologic diagnosis. Germline values: CDR1 PRHDT, CDR2 FYEKMQ (reference sequence). The CDR3 covers 14 residues. With 1 base removed from V and 0 bases from J, the gap between germline ends came to 6 bases. Material for sequencing was FFPE lung adenocarcinoma in situ tissue. The sequence was obtained from an older person with lung adenocarcinoma. This sequence joins TRBV13 and TRBJ1-1; D gene ambiguous. The CDR3 DNA reads TGTGCCAGCAGCTTAGCAGCGGTGAACACTGAAGCTTTCTTT. Translated, it gives CASSLAAVNTEAFF.